This entry describes one T cell receptor (beta chain). Its antigen is as yet unknown. The data were obtained in a study of OX40 agonist ivuxolimab in advanced cancers. Study-wide findings and caveats: With doses of 0.1 to 3.0 mg/kg, CD4+ and CD8+ blood T cells had undergone clonal expansion by week 6.

V lost 0 bases and J lost 8, with 10 bases in between. The CDR3 contains 13 residues. The germline gives CDR1 LGHNA, CDR2 YSLEER. Sampling of blood occurred at baseline, cycle 4 day 1, and cycle 7 day 1. Profiling relied on immunoSEQ multiplex PCR, and the TCRdb table lists in-frame clones only, not all of them. The profile shows around 110,000 clones, under 95% of them singletons. The sequence was collected from an adult with an advanced solid tumor such as melanoma, head and neck, liver or kidney cancer. The chain is built from TRBV4-3 and TRBJ1-2; D is possibly TRBD1 (6 bases). This specimen was CD4+ or CD8+ T cells sorted from blood, taken in a trial of the OX40 agonist ivuxolimab. CDR3 sequence: CASSQDRGQGYTF. The CDR3 nucleotides read TGCGCCAGCAGCCAAGACAGGGGTCAAGGCTACACCTTC.